This T cell receptor beta chain was captured in a study of T cell responses to AZD1222 COVID-19 vaccine. The method was immunoSEQ multiplex PCR; TCRdb's version includes in-frame clones alone and lacks a portion of them. The data hold about 190,000 clones, with approximately 91% observed a single time. V lost 2 bases and J lost 0, with 11 bases in between. CDR3 size: 15 residues. The germline CDR1 and CDR2 sequences are MNHNS and SASEGT. This TCR was recovered from an adult in good health. The specimen comprised peripheral blood, sampled on day 0 of AZD1222 vaccination. The genes are TRBV6-1 and TRBJ2-7; possible D gene TRBD1, 6 bases. CDR3 in DNA: TGTGCCAGCAGTGAACTCACAGGGAGCTCCTACGAGCAGTACTTC. This translates into CASSELTGSSYEQYF.